The TCR beta chain under discussion was sequenced for a study of cytotoxic CD8 clonotypes in ibrutinib-treated CLL. About this clone itself: The antigen is unknown.

The method was immunoSEQ multiplex PCR; TCRdb's version includes in-frame clones alone and lacks a portion of them. The table lists about 120,000 clones, 45% to 65% of them singletons. The CDR3 covers 14 residues. Germline V gene sequence: CDR1 SGHKS, CDR2 YYEKEE (reference sequence). Deletions cut 2 bases from V and 6 bases from J, with 11 bases between. Study observations and caveats: Clonality went up at ibrutinib response and then declined back toward baseline at progression.

The chain has TRBV5-5 and TRBJ2-2; D remains unclear. The specimen comprised PBMCs, sampled after 24 months of ibrutinib treatment. This TCR was recovered from a human donor with chronic lymphocytic leukemia. CDR3 amino acids: CASSLARMAGELFF. CDR3 DNA sequence: TGTGCCAGCAGCTTAGCTCGAATGGCCGGGGAGCTGTTTTTT.